A selection of T cell receptor beta chains follows, all from one sample in a study of regulatory T cells in long-lasting Graves disease. TCRdb processed the multiplex PCR reads anew with MiXCR; each CDR3 protein has one entry. The sample lists roughly 360,000 distinct CDR3 sequences; about 10% were seen once. The sample also formed part of further work on T cells in Graves' hyperthyroidism and ophthalmopathy.

The specimen comprised peripheral blood mononuclear cells (PBMCs), sampled at new diagnosis, from a patient treated with antithyroid drugs. The receptors stem from a young woman with Graves disease. The CDR3 runs from the conserved cysteine through the conserved F or W. Each record gives: CDR3 protein, CDR3 DNA, V gene, clone size, J gene, D gene. D genes are given only for firm matches. Where a row states a size, it is once, few, many or the class of an expanded clone; other rows omit it.

CDR3aa: CASSHPPSGLSYNEQFF
CDR3nt: TGCGCCAGCAGCCACCCCCCGAGCGGGCTCTCCTACAATGAGCAGTTCTTC
v_gene: TRBV4-1
abundance: NA
j_gene: TRBJ2-1
d_gene: NA

CDR3aa: CSAKGPNEQFF
CDR3nt: TGCAGTGCTAAAGGGCCAAATGAGCAGTTCTTC
v_gene: TRBV20-1
abundance: many
j_gene: TRBJ2-1
d_gene: NA

CDR3aa: CASSGPFNEQFF
CDR3nt: TGTGCCAGCTCGGGACCTTTCAATGAGCAGTTCTTC
v_gene: TRBV27
abundance: many
j_gene: TRBJ2-1
d_gene: NA

CDR3aa: CASTVGGLAGDYEQYF
CDR3nt: TGTGCCAGCACCGTGGGCGGACTAGCGGGAGACTACGAGCAGTACTTC
v_gene: TRBV2
abundance: many
j_gene: TRBJ2-7
d_gene: TRBD2

CDR3aa: CASSPQAGQGAYNEQFF
CDR3nt: TGTGCCAGCAGCCCCCAAGCGGGACAGGGGGCTTACAATGAGCAGTTCTTC
v_gene: TRBV7-6
abundance: NA
j_gene: TRBJ2-1
d_gene: TRBD1

CDR3aa: CSGVMNTEAFF
CDR3nt: TGCAGCGGGGTAATGAACACTGAAGCTTTCTTT
v_gene: TRBV20-1
abundance: many
j_gene: TRBJ1-1
d_gene: NA

CDR3aa: CASSRPGLAGSGELFF
CDR3nt: TGTGCCAGCAGCCGACCGGGACTAGCGGGGTCCGGGGAGCTGTTTTTT
v_gene: TRBV11-2
abundance: NA
j_gene: TRBJ2-2
d_gene: TRBD2

CDR3aa: CAISPGGTNEKLFF
CDR3nt: TGTGCCATCAGTCCGGGGGGGACTAATGAAAAACTGTTTTTT
v_gene: TRBV10-3
abundance: NA
j_gene: TRBJ1-4
d_gene: NA

CDR3aa: CASSSPASIYEQYF
CDR3nt: TGTGCCAGCAGCTCGCCCGCCAGCATCTACGAGCAGTACTTC
v_gene: TRBV5-4
abundance: few
j_gene: TRBJ2-7
d_gene: NA

CDR3aa: CASSQRLAGGLVHTQYF
CDR3nt: TGTGCCAGCAGCCAGCGACTAGCGGGGGGGCTAGTCCATACGCAGTATTTT
v_gene: TRBV4-2
abundance: NA
j_gene: TRBJ2-3
d_gene: TRBD2

CDR3aa: CASSVESVVDTQYF
CDR3nt: TGTGCCAGCAGCGTAGAGTCTGTGGTAGATACGCAGTATTTT
v_gene: TRBV9
abundance: NA
j_gene: TRBJ2-3
d_gene: NA

CDR3aa: CASSPAGTELHGYTF
CDR3nt: TGTGCCAGCAGTCCAGCCGGGACAGAGCTCCATGGCTACACCTTC
v_gene: TRBV28
abundance: many
j_gene: TRBJ1-2
d_gene: TRBD1

CDR3aa: CASSFLAGEWVNEQFF
CDR3nt: TGTGCCAGCAGTTTCTTAGCGGGCGAGTGGGTCAATGAGCAGTTCTTC
v_gene: TRBV27
abundance: many
j_gene: TRBJ2-1
d_gene: TRBD2

CDR3aa: CASSPPIGYWSTEAFF
CDR3nt: TGTGCCAGCTCACCACCGATAGGGTACTGGTCCACTGAAGCTTTCTTT
v_gene: TRBV18
abundance: NA
j_gene: TRBJ1-1
d_gene: NA

CDR3aa: CASSGPLAGGANEQFF
CDR3nt: TGTGCCAGTAGTGGACCGCTAGCGGGAGGAGCTAATGAGCAGTTCTTC
v_gene: TRBV19
abundance: many
j_gene: TRBJ2-1
d_gene: TRBD2

CDR3aa: CASSQLLAGNIEQYF
CDR3nt: TGTGCCAGCTCGCAGCTACTAGCGGGAAATATCGAGCAGTACTTC
v_gene: TRBV18
abundance: many
j_gene: TRBJ2-7
d_gene: TRBD2

CDR3aa: CASSPSGRPTDTQYF
CDR3nt: TGTGCCAGCAGCCCTAGCGGGAGGCCCACAGATACGCAGTATTTT
v_gene: TRBV7-8
abundance: NA
j_gene: TRBJ2-3
d_gene: TRBD2

CDR3aa: CASTPIRDSWNQPQHF
CDR3nt: TGTGCCAGTACTCCCATCCGGGACAGCTGGAATCAGCCCCAGCATTTT
v_gene: TRBV19
abundance: few
j_gene: TRBJ1-5
d_gene: TRBD1

CDR3aa: CSVVSGDGQFF
CDR3nt: TGCAGTGTAGTCTCGGGCGATGGGCAGTTCTTC
v_gene: TRBV20-1
abundance: many
j_gene: TRBJ2-1
d_gene: NA

CDR3aa: CASSPGQGGETQYF
CDR3nt: TGTGCCAGCAGCCCCGGACAGGGGGGAGAGACCCAGTACTTC
v_gene: TRBV28
abundance: many
j_gene: TRBJ2-5
d_gene: TRBD1

CDR3aa: CASSLGNMDEQFF
CDR3nt: TGTGCCAGCAGCTTAGGCAATATGGATGAGCAGTTCTTC
v_gene: TRBV7-9
abundance: NA
j_gene: TRBJ2-1
d_gene: NA

CDR3aa: CASSSVTGRNPGELFF
CDR3nt: TGTGCCAGCAGTTCGGTAACAGGGAGAAATCCCGGGGAGCTGTTTTTT
v_gene: TRBV12-3/TRBV12-4
abundance: NA
j_gene: TRBJ2-2
d_gene: NA

CDR3aa: CASSYSHSPGYWNTEAFF
CDR3nt: TGTGCCAGCAGTTACTCCCATTCCCCCGGATACTGGAACACTGAAGCTTTCTTT
v_gene: TRBV6-2/TRBV6-3
abundance: many
j_gene: TRBJ1-1
d_gene: NA

CDR3aa: CSAFTQGDGYTF
CDR3nt: TGCAGTGCTTTCACACAGGGCGATGGCTACACCTTC
v_gene: TRBV20-1
abundance: many
j_gene: TRBJ1-2
d_gene: NA

CDR3aa: CASSQDPGPIYTF
CDR3nt: TGTGCCAGCAGCCAAGACCCGGGCCCGATCTACACCTTC
v_gene: TRBV14
abundance: many
j_gene: TRBJ1-2
d_gene: NA

CDR3aa: CAVRAAGGRDSPLHF
CDR3nt: TGTGCCGTCAGAGCGGCGGGGGGAAGGGACTCACCCCTCCACTTT
v_gene: TRBV6-1
abundance: few
j_gene: TRBJ1-6
d_gene: NA

CDR3aa: CASSGTGGFLGAFF
CDR3nt: TGTGCCAGCAGTGGAACAGGGGGCTTTCTCGGAGCTTTCTTT
v_gene: TRBV6-1
abundance: many
j_gene: TRBJ1-1
d_gene: TRBD1

CDR3aa: CASSLQAEGNYGYTF
CDR3nt: TGCGCCAGCAGCCTCCAGGCCGAGGGGAACTATGGCTACACCTTC
v_gene: TRBV4-3
abundance: NA
j_gene: TRBJ1-2
d_gene: NA

CDR3aa: CASSIEGHRRGTDTQYF
CDR3nt: TGTGCCAGTAGTATAGAGGGGCACAGGCGGGGCACAGATACGCAGTATTTT
v_gene: TRBV19
abundance: NA
j_gene: TRBJ2-3
d_gene: NA

CDR3aa: CASSEGNLNTEAFF
CDR3nt: TGTGCCAGCAGTGAAGGTAATTTGAACACTGAAGCTTTCTTT
v_gene: TRBV2
abundance: few
j_gene: TRBJ1-1
d_gene: NA

CDR3aa: CASSPGPTDTQYF
CDR3nt: TGTGCCAGCAGCCCGGGGCCCACAGATACGCAGTATTTT
v_gene: TRBV28
abundance: few
j_gene: TRBJ2-3
d_gene: NA